This T cell receptor (beta chain) came from a study of T-cell memory formation after mild COVID-19. This CDR3 spans 15 amino acids. Germline V lookup: CDR1 SGDLS, CDR2 YYNGEE. With 0 bases removed from V and 3 bases from J, the gap between germline ends came to 12 bases. MiXCR was run by TCRdb on the 5' RACE reads, yielding one entry per CDR3 protein. The sample carries a few hundred thousand distinct CDR3 sequences, around 20% recorded once. Points on this clonotype: Its antigen is still unknown.

Study-wide points: Whether second-wave clones peaking at day 37 were SARS-CoV-2 specific went unconfirmed. Balance between CD4 and CD8 was seen in clones contracting day 15 to 85, and a CD4+ lean was seen in later expanders. Some SARS-CoV-2-responding clones were already detected in memory before infection.

Sequences were obtained from PBMCs or a T cell subset sorted from them (not recorded which). The rearrangement uses TRBV9 and TRBJ1-1; a possible D gene is TRBD1 (6 bases). The TCR originated in a man between 18 and 35 years old who had mild COVID-19 (a few samples of this study predate the infection). Cell type and time point are not known. CDR3 nucleotide sequence: TGTGCCAGCAGCGTAGACGAGGGGGACTACACTGAAGCTTTCTTT. Translating it yields CASSVDEGDYTEAFF.